The 5 T cell receptor beta chains below were found in one sample sequenced in a study of cytomegalovirus exposure and HLA in healthy donors (dated by TCRdb to about 2017). Library preparation used the immunoSEQ multiplex PCR assay. For the multiplex PCR, a mixture combining 60 forward primers for TCR Vbeta segments and 13 reverse primers for TCR Jbeta segments was used. TCRdb's version of the immuneACCESS table is confined to in-frame rearrangements and falls short of the full clone set. An unresolved V gene accounts for under half of the shortfall where checked; the remainder is of unknown origin. The sample data list 65,000 to 90,000 clones, and about 81% of these were observed just once. The leading ten clones occupy around 11% of the sample. The sequencing sample was made of PBMCs. The receptors come from a man between 65 and 85 years old in good health and CMV-seronegative.

V and J are TRBV19 and TRBJ2-4, with D perhaps matching TRBD2 (6 bases). Between the trimmed V and J ends, which lost 3 bases and 0 bases, there was a span of 9 bases. This CDR3 comprises 15 residues. The germline V gene encodes CDR1 LNHDA and CDR2 SQIVND (reference sequence). As DNA, the CDR3 is TGTGCCAGTAGTATTGGGGGGATAGCCAAAAACATTCAGTACTTC. Amino acids: CASSIGGIAKNIQYF.

The V call is TRBV9, the J call TRBJ1-4; unclear D gene. Germline CDR1 SGDLS, CDR2 YYNGEE. V was cut by 1 base and J by 6 bases, with 10 bases left in between. This CDR3 has 14 amino acids. The CDR3 protein is CASSVRGGDEKLFF. The CDR3 DNA reads TGTGCCAGCAGCGTACGGGGTGGGGATGAAAAACTGTTTTTT.

V usage is TRBV11-2 and J usage is TRBJ2-7; 9 bases agree with TRBD1. The V gene end was trimmed by 6 bases and the J gene end by 5 bases; junction bases not matched to a gene: 5. The CDR3 spans 13 residues. Germline CDR1 and CDR2: SGHAT and FQNNGV. The CDR3 here is CASRLTGGDEQYF. The CDR3 DNA is TGTGCCAGCAGACTCACAGGGGGCGACGAGCAGTACTTC. Full variable domain (outside the CDR3, taken from reference TRBV11-2 and TRBJ2-7): EAGVAQSPRYKIIEKRQSVAFWCNPISGHATLYWYQQILGQGPKLLIQFQNNGVVDDSQLPKDRFSAERLKGVDSTLKIQPAKLEDSAVYLCASRLTGGDEQYFGPGTRLTVT.

This clone was detected only once. This chain connects TRBV4-1 to TRBJ2-1; no clear D. CDR1 is MGHRA, CDR2 YSYEKL, per germline. Trimming pared 0 bases from V and 11 bases from J, leaving 11 bases between. The CDR3 loop spans 13 amino acids. The CDR3 bases are TGCGCCAGCAGCCAAGATCCCGGGTTGAAGCAGTTCTTC. This translates into CASSQDPGLKQFF.

This chain joins TRBV5-6 and TRBJ2-7, with D possibly TRBD1 on 6 matching bases. The CDR3 is made up of 12 amino acids. Germline V gene sequence: CDR1 SGHDT, CDR2 YYEEEE. V lost 0 bases and J 7 bases, leaving 8 bases between the germline ends. The CDR3 DNA reads as TGTGCCAGCAGCTTGGTAGGGGGAGAGCAGTACTTC. Translated: CASSLVGGEQYF. Together with reference TRBV5-6 and TRBJ2-7, the CDR3 gives the full variable domain: DAGVTQSPTHLIKTRGQQVTLRCSPKSGHDTVSWYQQALGQGPQFIFQYYEEEERQRGNFPDRFSGHQFPNYSSELNVNALLLGDSALYLCASSLVGGEQYFGPGTRLTVT.